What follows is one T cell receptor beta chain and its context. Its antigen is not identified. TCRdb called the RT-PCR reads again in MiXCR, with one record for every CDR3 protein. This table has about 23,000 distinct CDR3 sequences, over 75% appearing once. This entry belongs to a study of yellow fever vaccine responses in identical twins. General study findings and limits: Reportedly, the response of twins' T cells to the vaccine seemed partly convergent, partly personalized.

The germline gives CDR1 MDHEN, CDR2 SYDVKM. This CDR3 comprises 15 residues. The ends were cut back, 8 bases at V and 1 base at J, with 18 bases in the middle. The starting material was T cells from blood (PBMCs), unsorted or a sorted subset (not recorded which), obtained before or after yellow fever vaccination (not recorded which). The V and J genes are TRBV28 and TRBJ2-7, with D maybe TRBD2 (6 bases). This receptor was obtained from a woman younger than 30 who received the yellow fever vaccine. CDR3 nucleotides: TGTGCCAGCTGTATTGAGGCTAGCGAATCCTACGAGCAGTACGTC. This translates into CASCIEASESYEQYV.